This TCR beta chain appears in the sequencing data of a study of OX40 agonist ivuxolimab in advanced cancers. Background on the whole study: The costimulatory receptor OX40 (CD134) was targeted by ivuxolimab, a fully human IgG2 agonistic monoclonal antibody. Intravenous ivuxolimab was administered to patients every 2 weeks at six dose levels: 0.01, 0.1, 0.3, 1.5, 3 and 10 mg/kg. Of the roughly 52 dose-escalation patients, hepatocellular carcinoma was present in 19, melanoma in some 15, renal cell carcinoma in 9 and head and neck cancer in 9. The dose-escalation cohort was almost 85% male with a mean age of approximately 60 years, ranging from roughly 23 to 79. Patients were allowed to have had prior anti-PD-1, anti-PD-L1 or anti-CTLA-4 therapy, and around 37% of the dose-escalation patients had previously received checkpoint inhibitors. Partial responses occurred in three dose-escalation patients, of whom one had hepatocellular carcinoma and two had cutaneous melanoma. The purpose of peripheral TCRbeta sequencing was to test whether ivuxolimab changed TCR sequence diversity and led to clonal T-cell expansion. The paper reports the monotherapy dose-escalation portion (N ≈ 52 patients) of the phase I ivuxolimab trial.

Study-wide conclusions, independent of this receptor: After ivuxolimab, more expanded clones were found on average in CD8+ T cells than in CD4+ T cells. In partial responders in the 0.1-3.0 mg/kg groups, normalized peripheral clonal expansion was found to be among the lowest, especially among CD8+ T cells. The antigen specificity of the clonally expanded peripheral T cells was not determined. Low levels of normalized T-cell clonal expansion were also seen in some patients who did not respond. At doses of 0.1 to 3.0 mg/kg, clonal expansion of both CD4+ and CD8+ blood T cells was observed from baseline to week 6.

To sequence the TCRbeta CDR3 region, genomic DNA was isolated from the sorted cells. The immunoSEQ Assay was used for sequencing of TCRbeta CDR3 regions. In TCRdb, the immuneACCESS table is reduced to in-frame sequences with V and J assigned. These tables do not hold every clone; where another copy was compared, an unresolved V gene accounts for under half, and the others remain unexplained. Present in this sample are about 30,000 clones, approximately 84% of which were seen just once. 22% of the sample lies in the top ten. This clone was recorded a few times. Its antigen target is currently unknown. No clone much larger than this one lies a single base away; base qualities are absent. Patients with a history of autoimmune disease or receiving systemic immunosuppression were excluded from the trial. Peripheral blood for TCR sequencing was drawn from every dose cohort at baseline, at cycle 4 day 1 and at cycle 7 day 1. Samples were obtained from an open-label, multicenter, first-in-human phase I dose-escalation trial of ivuxolimab. Adults with locally advanced or metastatic melanoma, renal cell carcinoma, hepatocellular carcinoma or head and neck squamous cell carcinoma were enrolled in the trial. Before TCR sequencing, CD4+ and CD8+ T cells were separately sorted from peripheral blood.

As encoded in the germline V gene (reference sequence), CDR1 is MNHEY while CDR2 is SMNVEV. The CDR3 covers 14 residues, taking in both the cysteine and the phenylalanine. The DNA shown is the 42-base CDR3, in frame from base 1. V drops 5 bases and J drops 4 bases, leaving 13 bases in between. The sequence derives from an adult with an advanced solid tumor such as melanoma, head and neck, liver or kidney cancer. Source: CD4+ or CD8+ T cells sorted from blood, taken in a trial of the OX40 agonist ivuxolimab. The sequence is built from TRBV27 and TRBJ2-3; the D gene could be TRBD1 or TRBD2, each one agreeing over 5 bases. The CDR3 protein sequence reads: CASSPGRPSDTQYF. The sequence in DNA is TGTGCCAGCAGTCCGGGACGCCCCTCAGATACGCAGTATTTT.